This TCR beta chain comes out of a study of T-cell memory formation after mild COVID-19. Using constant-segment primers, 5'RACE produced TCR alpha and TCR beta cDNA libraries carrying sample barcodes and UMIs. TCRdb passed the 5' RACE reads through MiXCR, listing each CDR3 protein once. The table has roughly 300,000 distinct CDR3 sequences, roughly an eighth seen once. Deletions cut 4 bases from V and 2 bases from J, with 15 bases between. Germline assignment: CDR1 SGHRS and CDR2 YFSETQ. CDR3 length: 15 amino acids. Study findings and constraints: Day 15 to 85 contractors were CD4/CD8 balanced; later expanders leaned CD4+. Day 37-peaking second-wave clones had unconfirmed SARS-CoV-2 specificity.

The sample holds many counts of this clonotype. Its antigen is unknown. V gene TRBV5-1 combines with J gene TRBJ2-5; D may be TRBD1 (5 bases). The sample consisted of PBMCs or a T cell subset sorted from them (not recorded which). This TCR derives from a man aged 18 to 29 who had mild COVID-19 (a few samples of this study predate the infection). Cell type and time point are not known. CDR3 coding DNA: TGCGCCAGCAGCAGCCCCAGGGCGGCTCAAGAGACCCAGTACTTC. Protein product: CASSSPRAAQETQYF.